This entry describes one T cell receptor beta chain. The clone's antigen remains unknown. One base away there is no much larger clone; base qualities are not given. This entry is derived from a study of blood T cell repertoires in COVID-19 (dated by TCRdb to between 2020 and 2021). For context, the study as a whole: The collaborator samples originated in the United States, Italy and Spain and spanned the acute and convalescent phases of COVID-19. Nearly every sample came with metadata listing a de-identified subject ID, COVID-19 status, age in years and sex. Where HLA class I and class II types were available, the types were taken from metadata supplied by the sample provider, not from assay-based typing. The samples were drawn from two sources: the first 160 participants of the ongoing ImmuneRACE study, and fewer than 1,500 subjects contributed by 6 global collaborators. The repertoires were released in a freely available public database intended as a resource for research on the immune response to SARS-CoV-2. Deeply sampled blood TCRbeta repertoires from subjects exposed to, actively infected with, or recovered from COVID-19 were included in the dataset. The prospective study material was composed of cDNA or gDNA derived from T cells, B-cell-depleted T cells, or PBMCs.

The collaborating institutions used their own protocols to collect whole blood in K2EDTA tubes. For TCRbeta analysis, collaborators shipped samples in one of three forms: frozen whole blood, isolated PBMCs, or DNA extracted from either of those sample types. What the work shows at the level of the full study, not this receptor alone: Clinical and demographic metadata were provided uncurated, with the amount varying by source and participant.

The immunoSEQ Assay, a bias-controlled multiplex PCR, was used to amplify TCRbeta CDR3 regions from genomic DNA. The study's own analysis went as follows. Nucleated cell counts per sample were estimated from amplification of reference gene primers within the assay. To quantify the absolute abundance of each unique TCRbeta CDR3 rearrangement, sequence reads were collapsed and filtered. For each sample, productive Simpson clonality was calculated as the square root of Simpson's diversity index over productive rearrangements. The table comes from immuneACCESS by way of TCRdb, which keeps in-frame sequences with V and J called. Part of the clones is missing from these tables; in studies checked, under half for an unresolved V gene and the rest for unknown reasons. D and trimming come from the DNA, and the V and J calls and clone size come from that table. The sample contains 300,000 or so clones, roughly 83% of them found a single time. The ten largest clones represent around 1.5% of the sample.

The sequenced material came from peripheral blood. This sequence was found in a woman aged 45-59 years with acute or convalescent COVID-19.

The CDR3 reads CASSVDPARGSGYTF. The nucleotides read TGTGCCAGCAGCGTAGACCCAGCGAGAGGCTCGGGCTACACCTTC. Here the chain combines TRBV9 and TRBJ1-2; too little of a D gene remains to name it. The junction shows trimming of 0 bases on V and 8 bases on J, plus 17 bases between the germline ends. The CDR3 starts with the cysteine, ends with the phenylalanine, and has 15 residues. Only the CDR3 DNA is retained, 45 bases long and in frame from the first base. CDR1 SGDLS and CDR2 YYNGEE are derived from the germline V gene.